The 15 T cell receptor beta chains given below trace back to one sample, sequenced in a study of shared clonotypes between healthy human individuals. Assay: immunoSEQ multiplex PCR; the TCRdb copy retains only in-frame clones and omits some. Of approximately 470,000 clones in the sample, around 73% are singletons; the top ten hold around 13%. Sequenced material: PBMCs. The receptors here all came from a woman between 40 and 55 years old in good health. Some clones in this sample may be carry-over from other donors' samples.

The chain combines TRBV6-5 with TRBJ2-1; D is perhaps TRBD2 (6 bases). Trimming took 8 bases from V and 0 from J, leaving 14 bases between them. Germline CDR1 is MNHEY and CDR2 is SVGAGI. The CDR3 contains 15 residues. CDR3 nucleotide sequence: TGTGCCAGCTCGGAGGGAATCAGCTCCTACAATGAGCAGTTCTTC. Protein: CASSEGISSYNEQFF.

This chain connects TRBV9 to TRBJ2-2, with D possibly TRBD2 on 6 matching bases. Germline V gives CDR1 SGDLS, CDR2 YYNGEE. Trimming stripped 4 bases from V and 4 bases from J, with 14 bases between. The CDR3 runs to 15 residues. The CDR3 bases are TGTGCCAGCAGCACCACTCAAGCGGGCACCGGGGAGCTGTTTTTT. Translated, it gives CASSTTQAGTGELFF.

The chain has TRBV28 and TRBJ2-7; tentatively, D is TRBD1 (6 bases). Per the germline V gene, CDR1 is MDHEN and CDR2 is SYDVKM. Trimming stripped 5 bases from V and 2 bases from J, with 13 bases between. The CDR3 loop spans 14 amino acids. The CDR3 region has the DNA TGTGCCAGCAGTATCCCACAGGGTACCTACGAGCAGTACTTC. Protein product: CASSIPQGTYEQYF.

The genes are TRBV5-1 and TRBJ2-1; D is possibly TRBD2 (5 bases). With 0 bases removed from V and 4 bases from J, the gap between germline ends came to 14 bases. From germline, CDR1 is SGHRS and CDR2 YFSETQ. The CDR3 covers 16 residues. This CDR3 is CASSLAGPRGYNEQFF. The CDR3 region has the DNA TGCGCCAGCAGCTTGGCGGGCCCCCGAGGGTACAATGAGCAGTTCTTC.

This clone was detected only a few times. This CDR3 reads CASSSDSGDTGELFF. The DNA of the CDR3 is TGTGCCAGCAGTTCTGACAGTGGTGACACCGGGGAGCTGTTTTTT. The V and J genes are TRBV6-4 and TRBJ2-2; tentatively, D is TRBD1 (5 bases). Germline CDR1 and CDR2: MRHNA and SNTAGT. The V end lost 5 bases, the J end lost 3 bases, and 13 bases lay between the germline ends. The CDR3 runs 15 residues.

V usage is TRBV5-1 and J usage is TRBJ2-3; D unresolved. Germline V gives CDR1 SGHRS, CDR2 YFSETQ. The ends were cut back, 0 bases at V and 5 bases at J, with 10 bases in the middle. The CDR3 runs to 14 residues. CDR3 protein: CASSLGAKGDTQYF. CDR3 coding DNA: TGCGCCAGCAGCTTGGGGGCTAAGGGAGATACGCAGTATTTT.

The chain carries TRBV28 and TRBJ1-2; no clear D. V dropped 5 bases and J dropped 4 bases, with 8 bases sitting between them. Germline V gene lookup returns CDR1 MDHEN and CDR2 SYDVKM. This CDR3 comprises 12 residues. In nucleotides, the CDR3 is TGTGCCAGCAGTCCCCGGTCCTATGGCTACACCTTC. Its translation: CASSPRSYGYTF.

The chain has TRBV7-9 and TRBJ2-6; 8 nucleotides agree with TRBD1. J lost 0 bases, V lost 5 bases, and 12 bases had no gene match. This CDR3 has 19 amino acids. The germline V gene has CDR1 SEHNR and CDR2 FQNEAQ (reference sequence). CDR3 loop: CASSPSERDRISGANVLTF. The CDR3 bases are TGTGCCAGCAGCCCTTCAGAACGGGACAGGATCTCTGGGGCCAACGTCCTGACTTTC.

This CDR3 is CASNPGDTKGNTIYF. The CDR3 coding sequence is TGTGCCAGCAACCCGGGGGACACCAAAGGAAACACCATATATTTT. The V and J genes are TRBV28 and TRBJ1-3, with D possibly TRBD1 on 6 matching bases. V lost 7 bases to trimming and J lost 4 bases, with 17 bases between them. Germline CDR1 is MDHEN and CDR2 is SYDVKM. The CDR3 runs 15 residues.

This clone was detected only a few times. V is TRBV28 and J is TRBJ1-1; 9 nucleotides match TRBD1. The trim removed 7 bases at V and 5 bases at J, leaving 11 bases unmatched. Germline CDR1 is MDHEN and CDR2 is SYDVKM. This CDR3 spans 15 amino acids. Here the CDR3 DNA reads TGTGCCAGCACCCATTTAGGGGACAGGGATACTGAAGCTTTCTTT. Translated, it gives CASTHLGDRDTEAFF.

This clone has just a few counts. This rearrangement joins TRBV6-6 to TRBJ1-4; 8 bases align to TRBD1. V was pared by 0 bases and J by 4 bases, with 4 bases of the junction left unmatched. This CDR3 contains 16 residues. CDR1 is MNHNY, CDR2 SVGAGI, per germline (reference sequence). CDR3 sequence: CASSYSSGGGNEKLFF. The CDR3 DNA reads TGTGCCAGCAGTTACTCCTCAGGGGGCGGTAATGAAAAACTGTTTTTT.

This chain joins TRBV30 and TRBJ1-1; unclear D gene. The CDR3 length is 12 residues. Trimming took 0 bases from V and 7 from J, leaving 9 bases between them. Germline-derived CDR1 and CDR2 are GTSNPN and SVGIG (reference sequence). The CDR3 sequence is CAWSVDGFEAFF. The CDR3, as DNA: TGTGCCTGGAGTGTAGACGGCTTTGAAGCTTTCTTT. The full variable domain, completed using reference TRBV30 and TRBJ1-1, is SQTIHQWPATLVQPVGSPLSLECTVEGTSNPNLYWYRQAAGRGLQLLFYSVGIGQISSEVPQNLSASRPQDRQFILSSKKLLLSDSGFYLCAWSVDGFEAFFGQGTRLTVV.

For this clone: This sequence is one base from a far larger clone and is likely a read error. The rearrangement uses TRBV6-4 and TRBJ2-3; TRBD1 matches at 8 bases. The length of the CDR3 is 14 residues. Germline lookup yields CDR1 MRHNA and CDR2 SNTAGT. This CDR3 reads CAGSDSTGADTQYF. The CDR3, as DNA: TGTGCCGGCAGTGACTCGACAGGGGCAGATACGCAGTATTTT.

The rearrangement links TRBV4-1 to TRBJ1-6; D unresolved. In germline, CDR1 is MGHRA, CDR2 YSYEKL. This CDR3 comprises 15 residues. V was trimmed by 7 bases and J by 3 bases, leaving 13 bases between them. The CDR3 protein is CASTATGNYNSPLHF. The DNA for the CDR3 is TGCGCCAGCACCGCCACGGGCAACTATAATTCACCCCTCCACTTT.

As DNA, the CDR3 is TGTGCCTGGAGTAATGGGCAATATCGAAAACTGTTTTTT. It is translated as CAWSNGQYRKLFF. The chain recombines TRBV30 with TRBJ1-4; D remains ambiguous. V was trimmed by 2 bases and J by 10 bases, leaving 14 bases between them. This CDR3 has 13 amino acids. Germline assignment: CDR1 GTSNPN and CDR2 SVGIG (reference sequence).